This T cell receptor (beta chain) was retrieved from a study of T cell responses to AZD1222 COVID-19 vaccine. Study background: Samples with a second dose at about 4 or about 12 weeks were pooled together.

The germline CDR1 and CDR2 sequences are SNHLY and FYNNEI. The CDR3 has 19 amino acids. The trim removed 8 bases at V and 4 bases at J, leaving 25 bases unmatched. Turning to this clone: The antigen is undetermined.

Study findings and constraints: Receipt of two AZD1222 doses was followed by a rise in Spike-specific TCR breadth and depth. Donors in the cohort were predominantly white British and more often female, and clonal diversity was possibly underestimated. Spike was spanned by vaccine-associated CD4 TCRs, which were dominant at 160-218 and 743-854.

Using immunoSEQ multiplex PCR, the repertoire was profiled, and TCRdb retains in-frame clones only, with some absent. The sample holds roughly 130,000 clones, more than 85% seen once. This clonotype originated in an adult in good health. Sequencing used peripheral blood, obtained on day 0 of AZD1222 vaccination. J is TRBJ2-7 and V is TRBV2; TRBD1 agrees at 8 bases. CDR3 loop: CASAPLLLLRTGRGYEQYF. The CDR3 nucleotides are TGTGCCAGCGCCCCACTGTTGCTCCTAAGGACAGGGAGAGGGTACGAGCAGTACTTC.